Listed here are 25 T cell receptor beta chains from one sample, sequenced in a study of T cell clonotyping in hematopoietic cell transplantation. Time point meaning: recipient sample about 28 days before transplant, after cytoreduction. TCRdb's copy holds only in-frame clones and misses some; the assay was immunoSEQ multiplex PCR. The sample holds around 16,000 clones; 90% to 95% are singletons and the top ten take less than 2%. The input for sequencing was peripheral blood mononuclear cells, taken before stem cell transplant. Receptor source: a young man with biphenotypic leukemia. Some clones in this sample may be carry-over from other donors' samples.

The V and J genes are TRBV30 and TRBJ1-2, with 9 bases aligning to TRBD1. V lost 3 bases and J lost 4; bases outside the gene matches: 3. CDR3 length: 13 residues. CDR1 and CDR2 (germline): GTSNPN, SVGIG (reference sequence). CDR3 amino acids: CAWSVQGAYGYTF. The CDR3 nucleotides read TGTGCCTGGAGCGTACAGGGGGCCTATGGCTACACCTTC.

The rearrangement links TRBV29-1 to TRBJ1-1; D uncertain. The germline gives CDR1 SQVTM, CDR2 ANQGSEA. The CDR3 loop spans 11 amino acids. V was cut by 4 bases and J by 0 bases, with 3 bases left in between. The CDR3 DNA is TGCAGCGTTGTACTGAACACTGAAGCTTTCTTT. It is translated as CSVVLNTEAFF. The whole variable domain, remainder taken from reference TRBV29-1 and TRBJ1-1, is SAVISQKPSRDICQRGTSLTIQCQVDSQVTMMFWYRQQPGQSLTLIATANQGSEATYESGFVIDKFPISRPNLTFSTLTVSNMSPEDSSIYLCSVVLNTEAFFGQGTRLTVV.

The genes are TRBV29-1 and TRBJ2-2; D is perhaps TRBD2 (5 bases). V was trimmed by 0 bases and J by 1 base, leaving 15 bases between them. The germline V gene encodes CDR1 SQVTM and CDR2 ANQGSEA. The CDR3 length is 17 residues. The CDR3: CSVEDPRDGKNTGELFF. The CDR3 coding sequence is TGCAGCGTTGAAGATCCCCGAGACGGGAAGAACACCGGGGAGCTGTTTTTT.

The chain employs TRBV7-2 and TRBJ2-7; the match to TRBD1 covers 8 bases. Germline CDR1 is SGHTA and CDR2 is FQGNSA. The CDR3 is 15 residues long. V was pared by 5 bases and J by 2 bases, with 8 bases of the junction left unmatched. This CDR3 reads CASSVWDRTAYEQYF. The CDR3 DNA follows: TGTGCCAGCAGCGTCTGGGACAGGACCGCCTACGAGCAGTACTTC.

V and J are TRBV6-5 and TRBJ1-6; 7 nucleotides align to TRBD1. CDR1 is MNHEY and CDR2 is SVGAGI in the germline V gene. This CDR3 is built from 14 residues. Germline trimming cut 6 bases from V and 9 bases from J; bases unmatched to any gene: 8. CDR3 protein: CASSPGQSSSPLHF. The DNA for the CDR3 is TGTGCCAGCAGCCCGGGACAGTCTAGTTCACCCCTCCACTTT.

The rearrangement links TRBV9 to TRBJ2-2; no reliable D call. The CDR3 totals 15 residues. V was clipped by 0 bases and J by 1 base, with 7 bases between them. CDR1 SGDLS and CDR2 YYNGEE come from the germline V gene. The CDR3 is CASSVAGENTGELFF. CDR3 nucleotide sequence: TGTGCCAGCAGCGTAGCTGGCGAGAACACCGGGGAGCTGTTTTTT.

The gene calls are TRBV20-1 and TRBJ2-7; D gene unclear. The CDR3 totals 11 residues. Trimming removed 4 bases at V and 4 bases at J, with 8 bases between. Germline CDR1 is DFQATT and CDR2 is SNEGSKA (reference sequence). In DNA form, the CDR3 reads TGCAGTGCTACCCCAGGTTACGAGCAGTACTTC. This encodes CSATPGYEQYF.

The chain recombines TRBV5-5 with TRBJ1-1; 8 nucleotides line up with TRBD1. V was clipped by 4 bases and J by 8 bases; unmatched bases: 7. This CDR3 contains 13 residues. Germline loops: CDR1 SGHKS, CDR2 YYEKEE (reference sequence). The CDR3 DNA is TGTGCCAGCAGCGCGCGCCGGGACAGGGAAGCTTTCTTT. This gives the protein CASSARRDREAFF.

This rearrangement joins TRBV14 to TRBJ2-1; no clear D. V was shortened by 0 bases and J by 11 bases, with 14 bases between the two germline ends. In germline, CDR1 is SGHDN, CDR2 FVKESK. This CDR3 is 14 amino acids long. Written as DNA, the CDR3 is TGTGCCAGCAGCCAAGAAAGGGTTGGAGAACAGCAGTTCTTC. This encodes CASSQERVGEQQFF.

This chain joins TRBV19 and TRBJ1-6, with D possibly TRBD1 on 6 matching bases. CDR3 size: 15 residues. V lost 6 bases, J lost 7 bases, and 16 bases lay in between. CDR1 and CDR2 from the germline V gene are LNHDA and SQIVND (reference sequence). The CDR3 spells CASSPTPGDNSPLHF. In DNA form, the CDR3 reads TGTGCCAGTAGCCCCACGCCAGGGGACAATTCACCCCTCCACTTT.

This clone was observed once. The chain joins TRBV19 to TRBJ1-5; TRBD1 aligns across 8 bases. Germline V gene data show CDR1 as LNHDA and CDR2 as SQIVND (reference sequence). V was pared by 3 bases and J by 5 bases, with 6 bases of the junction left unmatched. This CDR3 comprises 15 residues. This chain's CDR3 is CASSMTRDRHQPQHF. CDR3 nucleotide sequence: TGTGCCAGTAGTATGACCCGGGACAGGCATCAGCCCCAGCATTTT.

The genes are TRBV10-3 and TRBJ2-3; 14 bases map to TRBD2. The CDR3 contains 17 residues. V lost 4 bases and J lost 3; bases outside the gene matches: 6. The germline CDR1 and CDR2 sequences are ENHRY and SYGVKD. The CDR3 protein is CAISGLAGGPLTDTQYF. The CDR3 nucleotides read TGTGCCATCAGTGGACTAGCGGGGGGGCCGTTGACAGATACGCAGTATTTT.

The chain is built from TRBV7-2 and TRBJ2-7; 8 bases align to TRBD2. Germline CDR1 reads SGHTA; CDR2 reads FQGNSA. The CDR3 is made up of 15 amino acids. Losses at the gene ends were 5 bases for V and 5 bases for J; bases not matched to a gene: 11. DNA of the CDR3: TGTGCCAGCAGCAAGACTAGCGCCCAAGGGAACGAGCAGTACTTC. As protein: CASSKTSAQGNEQYF.

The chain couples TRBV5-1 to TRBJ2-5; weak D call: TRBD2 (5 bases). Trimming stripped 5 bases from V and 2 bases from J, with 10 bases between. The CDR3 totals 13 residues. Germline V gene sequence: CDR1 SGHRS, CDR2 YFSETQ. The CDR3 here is CASRLTGQETQYF. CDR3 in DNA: TGCGCCAGCAGACTGACGGGGCAAGAGACCCAGTACTTC.

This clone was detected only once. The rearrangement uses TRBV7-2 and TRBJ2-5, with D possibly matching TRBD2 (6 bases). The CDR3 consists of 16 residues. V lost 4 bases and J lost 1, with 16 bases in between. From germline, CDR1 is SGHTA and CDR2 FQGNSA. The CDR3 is CASSSGISGVQETQYF. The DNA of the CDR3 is TGTGCCAGCAGCTCCGGGATTAGCGGAGTCCAAGAGACCCAGTACTTC. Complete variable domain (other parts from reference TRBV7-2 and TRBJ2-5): GAGVSQSPSNKVTEKGKDVELRCDPISGHTALYWYRQSLGQGLEFLIYFQGNSAPDKSGLPSDRFSAERTGGSVSTLTIQRTQQEDSAVYLCASSSGISGVQETQYFGPGTRLLVL.

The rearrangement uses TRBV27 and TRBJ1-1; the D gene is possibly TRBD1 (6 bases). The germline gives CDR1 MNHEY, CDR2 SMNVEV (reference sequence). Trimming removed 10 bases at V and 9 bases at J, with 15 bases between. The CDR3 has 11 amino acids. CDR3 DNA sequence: TGTGCCACCCTAGGGGGGTTGAAAGCTTTCTTT. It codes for CATLGGLKAFF.

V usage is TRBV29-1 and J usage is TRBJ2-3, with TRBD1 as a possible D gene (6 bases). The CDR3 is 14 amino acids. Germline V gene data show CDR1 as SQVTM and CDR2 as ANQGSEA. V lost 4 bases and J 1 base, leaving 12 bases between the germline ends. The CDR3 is CSVGASGGTDTQYF. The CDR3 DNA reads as TGCAGCGTTGGGGCCTCAGGGGGCACAGATACGCAGTATTTT.

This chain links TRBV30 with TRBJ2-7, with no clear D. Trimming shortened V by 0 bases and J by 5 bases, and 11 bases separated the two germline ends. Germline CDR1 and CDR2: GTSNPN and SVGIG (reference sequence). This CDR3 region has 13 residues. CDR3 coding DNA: TGTGCCTGGAGTGTAGTGGCCCAACACGAGCAGTACTTC. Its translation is CAWSVVAQHEQYF.

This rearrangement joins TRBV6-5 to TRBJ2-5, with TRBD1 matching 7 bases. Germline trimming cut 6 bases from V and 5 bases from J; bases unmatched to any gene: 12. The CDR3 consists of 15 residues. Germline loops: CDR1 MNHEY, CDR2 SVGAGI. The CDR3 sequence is CASSLVKGARETQYF. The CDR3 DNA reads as TGTGCCAGCAGCCTAGTGAAGGGGGCGCGGGAGACCCAGTACTTC.

For the CDR3, the DNA is TGTGCCATCAGTGAGTCGAGGGGGGATCAGCCCCAGCATTTT. Amino acids: CAISESRGDQPQHF. The chain carries TRBV10-3 and TRBJ1-5, with D perhaps matching TRBD1 (6 bases). Germline V gives CDR1 ENHRY, CDR2 SYGVKD. With 0 bases removed from V and 5 bases from J, the gap between germline ends came to 8 bases. The CDR3 consists of 14 residues.

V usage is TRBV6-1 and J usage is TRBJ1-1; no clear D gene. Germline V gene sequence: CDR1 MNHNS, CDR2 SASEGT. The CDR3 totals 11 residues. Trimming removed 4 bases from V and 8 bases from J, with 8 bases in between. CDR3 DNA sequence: TGTGCCAGCAGTGCCACGCGAGAAGCTTTCTTT. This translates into CASSATREAFF.

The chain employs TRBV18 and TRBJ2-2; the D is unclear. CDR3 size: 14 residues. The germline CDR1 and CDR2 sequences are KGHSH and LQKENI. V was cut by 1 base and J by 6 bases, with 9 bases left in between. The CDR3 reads CASSPLGLPGELFF. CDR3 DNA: TGTGCCAGCTCACCACTGGGGTTACCCGGGGAGCTGTTTTTT.

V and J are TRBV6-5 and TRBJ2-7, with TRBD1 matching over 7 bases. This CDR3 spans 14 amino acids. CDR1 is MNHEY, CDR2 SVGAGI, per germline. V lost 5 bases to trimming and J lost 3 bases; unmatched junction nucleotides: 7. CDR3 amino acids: CASSPQDRFYEQYF. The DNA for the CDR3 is TGTGCCAGCAGTCCCCAGGACAGGTTCTACGAGCAGTACTTC.

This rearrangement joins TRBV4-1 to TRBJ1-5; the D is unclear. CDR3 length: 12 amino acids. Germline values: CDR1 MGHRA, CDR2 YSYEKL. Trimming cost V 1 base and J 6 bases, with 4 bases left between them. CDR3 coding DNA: TGCGCCAGCAGCCAAGGAGGTCAGCCCCAGCATTTT. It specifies CASSQGGQPQHF.

CDR3 loop: CASSPPGLNYGYTF. In DNA, the CDR3 is TGTGCCAGCAGCCCACCTGGGCTGAACTATGGCTACACCTTC. V is TRBV7-2 and J is TRBJ1-2; D remains unclear. Trimming cost V 5 bases and J 2 bases, with 12 bases left between them. The CDR3 consists of 14 residues. Per germline, CDR1 SGHTA and CDR2 FQGNSA. Using reference TRBV7-2 and TRBJ1-2 for the parts outside the CDR3, the full variable domain is GAGVSQSPSNKVTEKGKDVELRCDPISGHTALYWYRQSLGQGLEFLIYFQGNSAPDKSGLPSDRFSAERTGGSVSTLTIQRTQQEDSAVYLCASSPPGLNYGYTFGSGTRLTVV.